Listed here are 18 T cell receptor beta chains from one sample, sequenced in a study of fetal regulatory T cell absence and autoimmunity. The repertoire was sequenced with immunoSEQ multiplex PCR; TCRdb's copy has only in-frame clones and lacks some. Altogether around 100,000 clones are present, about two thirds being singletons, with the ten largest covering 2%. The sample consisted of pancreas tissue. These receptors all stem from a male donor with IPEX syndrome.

CDR3 amino acids: CASSQDWTLNTGELFF. CDR3 DNA sequence: TGTGCCAGCAGCCAAGATTGGACGCTTAACACCGGGGAGCTGTTTTTT. The chain joins TRBV4-2 to TRBJ2-2; D ambiguous. The germline CDR1 and CDR2 sequences are LGHNA and YNFKEQ. Trimming took off 0 bases at V and 2 bases at J, with 10 bases between the two ends. This CDR3 contains 16 residues.

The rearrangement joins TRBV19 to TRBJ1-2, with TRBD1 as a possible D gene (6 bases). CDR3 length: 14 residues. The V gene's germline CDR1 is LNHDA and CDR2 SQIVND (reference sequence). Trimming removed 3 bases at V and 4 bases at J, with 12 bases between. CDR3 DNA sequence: TGTGCCAGTAGTATCTCCAGGGGAAGCTATGGCTACACCTTC. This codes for CASSISRGSYGYTF.

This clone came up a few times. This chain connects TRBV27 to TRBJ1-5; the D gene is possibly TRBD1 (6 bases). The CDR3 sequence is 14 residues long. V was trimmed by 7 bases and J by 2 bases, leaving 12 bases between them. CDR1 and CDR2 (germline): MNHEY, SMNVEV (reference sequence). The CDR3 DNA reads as TGTGCCAGCAAGTTTTCAGGGGGCAATCAGCCCCAGCATTTT. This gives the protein CASKFSGGNQPQHF.

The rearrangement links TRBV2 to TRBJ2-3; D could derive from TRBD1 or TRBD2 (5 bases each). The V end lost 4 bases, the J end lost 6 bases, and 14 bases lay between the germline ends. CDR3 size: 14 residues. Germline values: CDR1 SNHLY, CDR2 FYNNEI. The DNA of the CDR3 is TGTGCCAGCAGTGCGGGGCCCTTAAGGGATACGCAGTATTTT. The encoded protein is CASSAGPLRDTQYF.

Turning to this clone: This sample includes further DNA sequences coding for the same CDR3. CDR3 sequence (DNA): TGTGCCAGCAGCTCTCGGGAGACCCAGTACTTC. Amino acids: CASSSRETQYF. The chain is built from TRBV7-6 and TRBJ2-5; D is ambiguous. Trimming took off 4 bases at V and 5 bases at J, with 5 bases between the two ends. This CDR3 spans 11 amino acids. CDR1 and CDR2 (germline): SGHVS, FNYEAQ.

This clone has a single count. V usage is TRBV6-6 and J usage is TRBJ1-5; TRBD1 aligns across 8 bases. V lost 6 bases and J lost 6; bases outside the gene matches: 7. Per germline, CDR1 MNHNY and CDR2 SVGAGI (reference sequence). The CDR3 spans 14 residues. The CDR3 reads CASRRRGRIQPQHF. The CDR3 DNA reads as TGTGCCAGCAGACGCAGGGGGCGGATTCAGCCCCAGCATTTT.

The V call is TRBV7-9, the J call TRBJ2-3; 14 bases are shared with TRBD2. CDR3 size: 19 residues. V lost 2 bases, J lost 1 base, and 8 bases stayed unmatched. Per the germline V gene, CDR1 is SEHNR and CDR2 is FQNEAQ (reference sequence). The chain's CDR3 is CASSLWGLAGARGTDTQYF. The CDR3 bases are TGTGCCAGCAGCTTATGGGGACTAGCGGGAGCGCGTGGCACAGATACGCAGTATTTT.

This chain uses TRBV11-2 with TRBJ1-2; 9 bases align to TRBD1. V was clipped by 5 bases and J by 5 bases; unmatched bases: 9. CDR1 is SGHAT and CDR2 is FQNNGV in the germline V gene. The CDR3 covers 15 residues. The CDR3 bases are TGTGCCAGCAGCGTCCACAGGGGGCGAAGATATGGCTACACCTTC. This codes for CASSVHRGRRYGYTF. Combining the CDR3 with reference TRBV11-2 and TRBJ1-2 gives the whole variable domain EAGVAQSPRYKIIEKRQSVAFWCNPISGHATLYWYQQILGQGPKLLIQFQNNGVVDDSQLPKDRFSAERLKGVDSTLKIQPAKLEDSAVYLCASSVHRGRRYGYTFGSGTRLTVV.

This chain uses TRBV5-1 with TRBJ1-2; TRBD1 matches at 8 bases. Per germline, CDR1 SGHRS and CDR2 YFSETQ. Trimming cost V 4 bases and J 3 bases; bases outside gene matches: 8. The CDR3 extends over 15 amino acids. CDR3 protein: CASSERTGRDYGYTF. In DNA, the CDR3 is TGCGCCAGCAGCGAACGGACAGGGAGGGACTATGGCTACACCTTC. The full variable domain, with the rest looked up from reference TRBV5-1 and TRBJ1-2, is KAGVTQTPRYLIKTRGQQVTLSCSPISGHRSVSWYQQTPGQGLQFLFEYFSETQRNKGNFPGRFSGRQFSNSRSEMNVSTLELGDSALYLCASSERTGRDYGYTFGSGTRLTVV.

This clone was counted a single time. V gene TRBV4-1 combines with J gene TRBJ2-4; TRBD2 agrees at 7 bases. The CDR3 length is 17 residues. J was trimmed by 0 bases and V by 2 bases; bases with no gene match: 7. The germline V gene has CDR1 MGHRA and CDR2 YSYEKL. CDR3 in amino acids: CASSQRAKREAKNIQYF. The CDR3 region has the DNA TGCGCCAGCAGCCAAAGGGCCAAGCGGGAAGCCAAAAACATTCAGTACTTC.

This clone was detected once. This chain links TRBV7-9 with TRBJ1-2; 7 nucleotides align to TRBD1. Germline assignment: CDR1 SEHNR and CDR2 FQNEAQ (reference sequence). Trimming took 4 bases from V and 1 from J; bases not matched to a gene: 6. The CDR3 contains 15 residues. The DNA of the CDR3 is TGTGCCAGCAGCTCTCGACAGGGAATTAACTATGGCTACACCTTC. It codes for CASSSRQGINYGYTF.

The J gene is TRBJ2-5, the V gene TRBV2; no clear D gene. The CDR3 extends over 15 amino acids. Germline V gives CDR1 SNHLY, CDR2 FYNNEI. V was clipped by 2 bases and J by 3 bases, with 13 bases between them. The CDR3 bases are TGTGCCAGCAGTGAACCCGAGGCTGTTAAAGAGACCCAGTACTTC. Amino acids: CASSEPEAVKETQYF.

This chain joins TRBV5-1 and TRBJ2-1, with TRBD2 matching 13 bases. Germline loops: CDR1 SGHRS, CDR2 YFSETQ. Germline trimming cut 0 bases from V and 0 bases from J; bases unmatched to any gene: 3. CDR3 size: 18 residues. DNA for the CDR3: TGCGCCAGCAGCTTGGGACTAGCGGGGGGAAACTCCTACAATGAGCAGTTCTTC. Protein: CASSLGLAGGNSYNEQFF.

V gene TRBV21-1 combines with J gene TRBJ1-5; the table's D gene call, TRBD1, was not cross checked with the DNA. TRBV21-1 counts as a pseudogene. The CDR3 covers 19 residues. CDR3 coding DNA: TGTGCCAGCAGCAAAGGCCAGGGGTATAATTCGTATAGCAATCAGCCCCAGCATTTT. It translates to CASSKGQGYNSYSNQPQHF.

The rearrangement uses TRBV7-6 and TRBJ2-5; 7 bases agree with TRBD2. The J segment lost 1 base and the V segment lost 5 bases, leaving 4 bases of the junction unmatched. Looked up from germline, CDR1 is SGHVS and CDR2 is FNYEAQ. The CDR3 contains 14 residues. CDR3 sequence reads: CASSPRLAQETQYF. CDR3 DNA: TGTGCCAGCAGCCCCCGACTAGCCCAAGAGACCCAGTACTTC.

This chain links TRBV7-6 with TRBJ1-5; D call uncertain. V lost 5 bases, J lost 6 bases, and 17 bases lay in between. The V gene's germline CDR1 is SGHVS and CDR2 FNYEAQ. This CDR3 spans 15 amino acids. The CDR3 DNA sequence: TGTGCCAGCAGCCCGCCCTTACAACTAGGTCAGCCCCAGCATTTT. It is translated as CASSPPLQLGQPQHF.

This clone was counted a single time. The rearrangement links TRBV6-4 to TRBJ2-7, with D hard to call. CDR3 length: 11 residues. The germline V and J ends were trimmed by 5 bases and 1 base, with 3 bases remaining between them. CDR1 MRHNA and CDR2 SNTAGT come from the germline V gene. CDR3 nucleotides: TGTGCCAGCAGTCCTTCCTACGAGCAGTACTTC. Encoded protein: CASSPSYEQYF.

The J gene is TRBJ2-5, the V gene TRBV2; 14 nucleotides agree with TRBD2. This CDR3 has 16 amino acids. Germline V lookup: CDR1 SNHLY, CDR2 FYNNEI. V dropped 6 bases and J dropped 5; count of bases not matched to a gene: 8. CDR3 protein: CASRTGLAGGGETQYF. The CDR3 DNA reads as TGTGCCAGCAGGACAGGACTAGCGGGAGGAGGGGAGACCCAGTACTTC.